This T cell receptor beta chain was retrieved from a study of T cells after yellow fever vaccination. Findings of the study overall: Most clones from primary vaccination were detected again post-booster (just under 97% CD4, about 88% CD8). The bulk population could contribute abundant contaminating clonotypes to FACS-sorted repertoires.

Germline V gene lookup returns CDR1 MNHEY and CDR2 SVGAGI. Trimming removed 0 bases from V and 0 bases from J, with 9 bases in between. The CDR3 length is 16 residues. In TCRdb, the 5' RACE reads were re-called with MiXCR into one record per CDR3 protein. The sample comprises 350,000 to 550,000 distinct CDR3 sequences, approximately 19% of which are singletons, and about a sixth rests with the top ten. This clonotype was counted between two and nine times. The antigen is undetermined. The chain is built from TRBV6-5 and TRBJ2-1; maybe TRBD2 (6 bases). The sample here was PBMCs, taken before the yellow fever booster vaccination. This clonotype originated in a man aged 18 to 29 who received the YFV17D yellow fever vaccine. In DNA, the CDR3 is TGTGCCAGCAGTTACTCCCTAGCGAGCTCCTACAATGAGCAGTTCTTC. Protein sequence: CASSYSLASSYNEQFF.